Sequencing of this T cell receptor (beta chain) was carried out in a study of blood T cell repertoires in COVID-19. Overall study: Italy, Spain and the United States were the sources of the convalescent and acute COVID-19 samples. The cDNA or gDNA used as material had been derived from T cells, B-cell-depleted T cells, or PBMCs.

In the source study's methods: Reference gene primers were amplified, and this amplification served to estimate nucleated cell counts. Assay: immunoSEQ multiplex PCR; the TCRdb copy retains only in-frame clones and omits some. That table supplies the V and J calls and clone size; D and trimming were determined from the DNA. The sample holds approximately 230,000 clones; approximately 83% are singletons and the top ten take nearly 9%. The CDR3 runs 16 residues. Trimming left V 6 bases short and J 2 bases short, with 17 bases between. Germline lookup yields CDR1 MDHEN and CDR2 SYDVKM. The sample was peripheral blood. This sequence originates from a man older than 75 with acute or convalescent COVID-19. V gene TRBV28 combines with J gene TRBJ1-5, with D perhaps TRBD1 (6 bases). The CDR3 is CASSRNRAGGNQPQHF. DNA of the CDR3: TGTGCCAGCAGCCGAAACAGGGCTGGGGGCAATCAGCCCCAGCATTTT.